The entry below gives a single T cell receptor (beta chain) sequence along with its context. CDR1 MNHNY and CDR2 SVGAGI come from the germline V gene (reference sequence). V was cut by 5 bases and J by 4 bases, with 14 bases left in between. CDR3 length equals 14 residues. Seattle enrolled patients during active infection and tracked them longitudinally. This record comes from a study of blood T cell repertoires in COVID-19. Background on the study: Sources were T cells, B-cell-depleted T cells, or PBMCs; the material itself was cDNA or gDNA.

Per the original methods: By means of reference gene primer amplification, nucleated cell counts were estimated. Libraries were prepared by immunoSEQ multiplex PCR; TCRdb keeps only in-frame clonotypes and omits some of them. The DNA was the basis for D and trimming; V, J and clone size are from that table. The data contain 130,000 or so clones, around 79% of them seen just once; the ten biggest clones take up around 5%. The clonotype comes from a woman in her 70s with COVID-19, enrolled during active disease. Sequencing was performed on peripheral blood. This chain uses TRBV6-6 with TRBJ1-2, with D unclear. The CDR3 bases are TGTGCCAGCAGTCCCCGGACGGAGGCCTATGGCTACACCTTC. This sequence encodes CASSPRTEAYGYTF.